This T cell receptor (beta chain) was retrieved from a study of T cells expressing NK-cell markers. Study summary: Sorted CD3+CD56+NKG2C+, CD3+CD56+NKG2C- and CD3+CD56-NKG2C+ T cells provided the TCR beta repertoires. Seven donors tested HCMV-seropositive and one tested seronegative among the eight sequenced.

As the method of synthesis, 5'RACE template switching with UMIs yielded TCR beta cDNA. TCRdb reprocessed the 5' RACE reads and reports one entry per CDR3 protein, with no DNA. In total, the table holds approximately 550,000 distinct CDR3 sequences. Germline V lookup: CDR1 LGHNA, CDR2 YNFKEQ. The CDR3 spans 17 residues. The sequence was obtained from a man aged 18 to 29 in good health. This rearrangement joins TRBV4-2 to TRBJ2-1; TCRdb reports TRBD2, a call that lacks DNA to check it against. Sequences were obtained from blood T cells: a sorted CD56 or NKG2C T cell subset, CD4+ or CD8+ T cells, or bulk PBMC T cells (not recorded which). The CDR3: CASSQDVSSGMGNEQFF.